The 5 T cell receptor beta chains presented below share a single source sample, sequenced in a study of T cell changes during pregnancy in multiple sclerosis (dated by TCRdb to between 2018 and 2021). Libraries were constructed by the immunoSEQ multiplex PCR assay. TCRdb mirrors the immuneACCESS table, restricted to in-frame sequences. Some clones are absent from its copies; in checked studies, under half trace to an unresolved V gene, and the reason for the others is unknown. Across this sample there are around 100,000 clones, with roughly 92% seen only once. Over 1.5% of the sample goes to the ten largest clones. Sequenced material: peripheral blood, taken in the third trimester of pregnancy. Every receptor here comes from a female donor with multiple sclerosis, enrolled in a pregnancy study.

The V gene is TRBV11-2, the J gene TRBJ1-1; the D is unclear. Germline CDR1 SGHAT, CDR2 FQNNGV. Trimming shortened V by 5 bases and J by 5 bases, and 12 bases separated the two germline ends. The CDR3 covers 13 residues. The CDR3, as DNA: TGTGCCAGCAGCCTATACGGGGATACTGAAGCTTTCTTT. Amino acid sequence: CASSLYGDTEAFF.

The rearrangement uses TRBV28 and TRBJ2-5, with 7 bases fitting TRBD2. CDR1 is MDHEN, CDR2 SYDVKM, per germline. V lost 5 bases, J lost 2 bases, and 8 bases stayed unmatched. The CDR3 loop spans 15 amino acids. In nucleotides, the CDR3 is TGTGCCAGCAGTCCGGCGGGGGTTAAACAAGAGACCCAGTACTTC. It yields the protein CASSPAGVKQETQYF.

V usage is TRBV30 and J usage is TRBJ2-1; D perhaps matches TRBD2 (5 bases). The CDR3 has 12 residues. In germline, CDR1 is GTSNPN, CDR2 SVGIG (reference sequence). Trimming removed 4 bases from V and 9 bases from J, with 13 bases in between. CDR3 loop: CAWTTGNPEQFF. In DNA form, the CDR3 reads TGTGCCTGGACTACGGGGAATCCTGAGCAGTTCTTC.

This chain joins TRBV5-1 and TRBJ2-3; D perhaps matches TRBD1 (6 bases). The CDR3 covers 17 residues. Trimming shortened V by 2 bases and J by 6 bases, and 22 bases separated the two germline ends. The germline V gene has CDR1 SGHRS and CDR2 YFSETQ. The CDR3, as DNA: TGCGCCAGCAGCTTAGCGCAGGGACACCTCCTACGGGATACGCAGTATTTT. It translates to CASSLAQGHLLRDTQYF.

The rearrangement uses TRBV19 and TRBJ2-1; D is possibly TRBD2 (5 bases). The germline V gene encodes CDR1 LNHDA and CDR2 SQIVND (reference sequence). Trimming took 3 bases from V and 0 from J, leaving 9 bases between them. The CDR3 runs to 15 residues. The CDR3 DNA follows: TGTGCCAGTAGTATCGCTGGGAGCTCCTACAATGAGCAGTTCTTC. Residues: CASSIAGSSYNEQFF.